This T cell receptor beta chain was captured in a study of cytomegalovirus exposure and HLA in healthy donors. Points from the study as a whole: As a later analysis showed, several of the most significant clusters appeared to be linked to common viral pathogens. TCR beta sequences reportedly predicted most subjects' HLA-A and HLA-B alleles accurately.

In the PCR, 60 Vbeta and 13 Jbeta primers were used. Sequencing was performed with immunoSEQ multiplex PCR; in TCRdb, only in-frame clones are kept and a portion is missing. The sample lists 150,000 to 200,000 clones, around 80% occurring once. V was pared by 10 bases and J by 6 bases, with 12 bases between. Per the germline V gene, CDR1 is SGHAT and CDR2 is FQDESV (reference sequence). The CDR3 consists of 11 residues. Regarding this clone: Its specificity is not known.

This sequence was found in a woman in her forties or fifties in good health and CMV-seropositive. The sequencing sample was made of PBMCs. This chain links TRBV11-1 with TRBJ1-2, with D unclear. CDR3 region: CANPSSNGYTF. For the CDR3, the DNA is TGTGCCAACCCTTCCAGTAATGGCTACACCTTC.